The 5 T cell receptor beta chains listed next were all sequenced from one sample in a study of metastatic and nonmetastatic thyroid tumors (dated by TCRdb to about 2020). The protocol used for the library was PCR. TCRdb shows the sequencer as Illumina HiSeq 4000. TCRdb itself trimmed the public reads at Q25 with fastp, ran MiXCR and retained productive beta chains. The sample table lists 60,000 to 85,000 clones, roughly 18% of them with a count of one. 9.5% to 15% of the sample is in the top ten clones. No treatment had been received by any patient before thyroid surgery. Sequenced material: blood. Every receptor here comes from a female donor with papillary thyroid cancer or a benign thyroid nodule (not recorded which). Some clones in this sample may be carry-over from other donors' samples.

This clone has ten or more counts. The chain couples TRBV5-1 to TRBJ1-1; weak D call: TRBD1 (5 bases). CDR3 length: 14 amino acids. Germline V CDR1 and CDR2: SGHRS, YFSETQ. The V end was cut by 4 bases, the J end by 6 bases, with 16 bases between. CDR3 in DNA: TGCGCCAGCAGCCAGGGTGCCCTCAACCCTGAAGCTTTCTTT. Translation: CASSQGALNPEAFF.

This chain links TRBV2 with TRBJ2-7; 11 positions agree with TRBD2. This CDR3 is built from 15 residues. CDR1 and CDR2 from the germline V gene are SNHLY and FYNNEI. With V trimmed by 4 bases and J by 6 bases, 8 bases remained unmatched. The DNA of the CDR3 is TGTGCCAGCAGTGCCTCGACTAGCGGGACCCTCGAGCAGTACTTC. This translates into CASSASTSGTLEQYF.

This chain joins TRBV19 and TRBJ2-6; TRBD1 or TRBD2 may be the D gene (5 bases each). The CDR3 totals 16 residues. Germline V gene lookup returns CDR1 LNHDA and CDR2 SQIVND (reference sequence). V was clipped by 5 bases and J by 1 base, with 12 bases between them. This CDR3 reads CASSRGWGSGANVLTF. The CDR3 nucleotides are TGTGCCAGTAGTCGGGGTTGGGGGTCTGGGGCCAACGTCCTGACTTTC. Supplemented by reference TRBV19 and TRBJ2-6, the full variable domain reads DGGITQSPKYLFRKEGQNVTLSCEQNLNHDAMYWYRQDPGQGLRLIYYSQIVNDFQKGDIAEGYSVSREKKESFPLTVTSAQKNPTAFYLCASSRGWGSGANVLTFGAGSRLTVL.

Ten or more counts support this clone. The chain uses TRBV27 and TRBJ2-5; possible D gene TRBD1, 6 bases. The CDR3 totals 18 residues. Trimming pared 0 bases from V and 0 bases from J, leaving 17 bases between. Germline assignment: CDR1 MNHEY and CDR2 SMNVEV (reference sequence). CDR3 sequence (DNA): TGTGCCAGCAGTTTATCCCCACGAGGGCAGGGGTACCAAGAGACCCAGTACTTC. This codes for CASSLSPRGQGYQETQYF.

The rearrangement uses TRBV7-9 and TRBJ1-4; D is unclear. From germline, CDR1 is SEHNR and CDR2 FQNEAQ (reference sequence). The V end was cut by 2 bases, the J end by 7 bases, with 14 bases between. This CDR3 has 15 residues. CDR3 in amino acids: CASSLRSASVEKLFF. The CDR3, as DNA: TGTGCCAGCAGCTTACGGTCGGCCTCGGTTGAAAAACTGTTTTTT. The whole variable domain, remainder taken from reference TRBV7-9 and TRBJ1-4, is DTGVSQNPRHKITKRGQNVTFRCDPISEHNRLYWYRQTLGQGPEFLTYFQNEAQLEKSRLLSDRFSAERPKGSFSTLEIQRTEQGDSAMYLCASSLRSASVEKLFFGSGTQLSVL.